The 28 T cell receptor beta chains in this list originate from one sample, sequenced in a study of blood T cell repertoires in COVID-19. TCRdb's copy holds only in-frame clones and misses some; the assay was immunoSEQ multiplex PCR. The sample yields under 200,000 clones, 75% to 90% seen once. The sample taken for sequencing was PBMCs or T cells enriched from blood (not recorded which). These receptors came from a woman in her 50s who had recovered from COVID-19.

The chain uses TRBV6-5 and TRBJ1-1; D ambiguous. V was shortened by 7 bases and J by 4 bases, with 16 bases between the two germline ends. The germline V gene encodes CDR1 MNHEY and CDR2 SVGAGI. The length of the CDR3 is 14 residues. This CDR3 reads CASTEARRGTEAFF. CDR3 nucleotides: TGTGCCAGCACCGAGGCCCGCCGGGGCACTGAAGCTTTCTTT.

This clone was counted at least ten times. The rearrangement uses TRBV11-3 and TRBJ2-3; 11 bases are a match to TRBD2. The germline V gene has CDR1 SGHNT and CDR2 YENEEA. The CDR3 runs to 16 residues. The junction had 2 bases not matched to a gene; V was cut back by 1 base and J by 2 bases. The CDR3 region has the DNA TGTGCCAGCAGCTTAGCACTAGCGGGGGCCACAGATACGCAGTATTTT. This translates into CASSLALAGATDTQYF.

V and J are TRBV30 and TRBJ2-2, with 8 bases identical to TRBD2. V lost 7 bases, J lost 6 bases, and 16 bases stayed unmatched. Germline CDR1 GTSNPN, CDR2 SVGIG (reference sequence). The CDR3 is made up of 16 amino acids. The CDR3 sequence is CALEGGERGSAGELFF. The CDR3 DNA is TGTGCCTTGGAAGGTGGGGAGCGGGGGAGCGCCGGGGAGCTGTTTTTT.

The chain couples TRBV7-2 to TRBJ1-1; D gene ambiguous. Per the germline V gene, CDR1 is SGHTA and CDR2 is FQGNSA. The CDR3 loop spans 14 amino acids. The V gene lost 1 base and the J gene lost 0 bases, with 6 bases spanning the gap. The CDR3 sequence: CASSLGQMNTEAFF. As DNA, the CDR3 is TGTGCCAGCAGCTTAGGCCAGATGAACACTGAAGCTTTCTTT.

V gene TRBV29-1 combines with J gene TRBJ2-1; D is uncertain. CDR1 is SQVTM, CDR2 ANQGSEA, per germline. With 4 bases removed from V and 6 bases from J, the gap between germline ends came to 4 bases. This CDR3 spans 10 amino acids. Here the CDR3 DNA reads TGCAGCGTTGGAGGCAATGAGCAGTTCTTC. Translation gives CSVGGNEQFF.

The CDR3 protein is CASSLVMNTEAFF. Here the CDR3 DNA reads TGTGCCAGCAGCTTAGTTATGAACACTGAAGCTTTCTTT. The rearrangement joins TRBV11-2 to TRBJ1-1, with D uncertain. This CDR3 has 13 residues. V dropped 1 base and J dropped 0 bases, with 3 bases sitting between them. The V gene's germline CDR1 is SGHAT and CDR2 FQNNGV.

J is TRBJ1-2 and V is TRBV7-9, with D hard to call. Trimming took 6 bases from V and 6 from J, leaving 17 bases between them. Germline V gives CDR1 SEHNR, CDR2 FQNEAQ (reference sequence). The length of the CDR3 is 14 residues. The CDR3: CASSQSSSTHGYTF. In nucleotides, the CDR3 is TGTGCCAGCAGTCAGAGCTCCTCGACTCATGGCTACACCTTC.

This chain joins TRBV19 and TRBJ1-2; 9 nucleotides agree with TRBD1. The junction had 20 bases not matched to a gene; V was cut back by 10 bases and J by 8 bases. Germline loops: CDR1 LNHDA, CDR2 SQIVND (reference sequence). The CDR3 contains 16 residues. As DNA, the CDR3 is TGTGCCACGAGGGAGGGGCACAGGGGGCCTGGAGGGGGCTACACCTTC. Protein sequence: CATREGHRGPGGGYTF.

This clone was detected only a few times. This rearrangement joins TRBV18 to TRBJ2-1; 13 bases match TRBD2. The germline V gene encodes CDR1 KGHSH and CDR2 LQKENI. The CDR3 is 15 amino acids. Losses at the gene ends were 3 bases for V and 5 bases for J; bases not matched to a gene: 1. CDR3 DNA: TGTGCCAGCTCACCCGGGACTAGCGGGGACAATGAGCAGTTCTTC. This translates into CASSPGTSGDNEQFF.

This chain connects TRBV5-5 to TRBJ1-2, with D hard to call. Germline V gives CDR1 SGHKS, CDR2 YYEKEE (reference sequence). The CDR3 has 13 residues. The germline V and J ends were trimmed by 1 base and 0 bases, with 4 bases remaining between them. As DNA, the CDR3 is TGTGCCAGCAGCTTGACAGCTAACTATGGCTACACCTTC. Protein: CASSLTANYGYTF.

With regard to this clone: This specimen includes other DNA sequences encoding the same CDR3. This rearrangement joins TRBV30 to TRBJ1-2; 8 nucleotides align to TRBD1. Per germline, CDR1 GTSNPN and CDR2 SVGIG (reference sequence). The CDR3 consists of 12 residues. The V segment lost 5 bases and the J segment 5 bases; nucleotides outside the gene matches: 4. The CDR3 sequence: CAWGTGGYGYTF. Written as DNA, the CDR3 is TGTGCCTGGGGGACAGGAGGTTATGGCTACACCTTC.

This chain connects TRBV10-1 to TRBJ2-5; D not resolved. This CDR3 is built from 13 residues. The germline V and J ends were trimmed by 6 bases and 1 base, with 9 bases remaining between them. Germline lookup yields CDR1 WNHNN and CDR2 SYGVQD (reference sequence). The CDR3 sequence: CASSPLRQETQYF. The CDR3 DNA sequence: TGCGCCAGCAGCCCCCTCCGCCAAGAGACCCAGTACTTC.

CDR3 loop: CASSMTGNVPYEAFF. The DNA of the CDR3 is TGTGCCAGCAGCATGACAGGGAACGTCCCGTATGAAGCTTTCTTT. V and J are TRBV7-3 and TRBJ1-1; TRBD1 matches at 7 bases. In germline, CDR1 is SGHTA, CDR2 FQGTGA. The length of the CDR3 is 15 residues. J was trimmed by 7 bases and V by 5 bases; bases with no gene match: 13.

As DNA, the CDR3 is TGTGCCAGCAGCTTAGTGAGGGTCAGCACTGAAGCTTTCTTT. It yields the protein CASSLVRVSTEAFF. This chain links TRBV7-2 with TRBJ1-1; unclear D gene. The V gene lost 1 base and the J gene lost 4 bases, with 10 bases spanning the gap. CDR1 SGHTA and CDR2 FQGNSA come from the germline V gene. The CDR3 totals 14 residues.

The CDR3 loop reads CASSEASAGSPLHF. In DNA, the CDR3 is TGTGCCAGCAGTGAAGCGTCAGCGGGATCACCCCTCCACTTT. This sequence joins TRBV2 and TRBJ1-6, with unresolved D. CDR1 SNHLY and CDR2 FYNNEI come from the germline V gene. The V end was cut by 0 bases, the J end by 10 bases, with 10 bases between. This CDR3 is built from 14 residues.

The J gene is TRBJ1-1, the V gene TRBV13, with 8 bases lining up with TRBD1. V was clipped by 4 bases and J by 3 bases; unmatched bases: 7. CDR1 is PRHDT and CDR2 is FYEKMQ in the germline V gene (reference sequence). The CDR3 covers 15 residues. CDR3 DNA sequence: TGTGCCAGCAGCTACACAGGGGGAAAGGACACTGAAGCTTTCTTT. It codes for CASSYTGGKDTEAFF.

This sequence joins TRBV6-5 and TRBJ2-7, with a possible D match to TRBD1 (6 bases). In germline, CDR1 is MNHEY, CDR2 SVGAGI. Trimming shortened V by 9 bases and J by 4 bases, and 19 bases separated the two germline ends. CDR3 length equals 14 residues. The CDR3 DNA reads TGTGCCAGTGCAGGGGCAGGTTCGGTTTACGAGCAGTACGTC. It translates to CASAGAGSVYEQYV.

The rearrangement joins TRBV18 to TRBJ2-1, with a tentative D call TRBD2 (5 bases). Trimming cost V 5 bases and J 0 bases, with 17 bases left between them. The length of the CDR3 is 17 residues. CDR1 and CDR2 (germline): KGHSH, LQKENI. The CDR3 DNA reads TGTGCCAGCTCATCCTCTGTAGCGCCGAACTCCTACAATGAGCAGTTCTTC. It is translated as CASSSSVAPNSYNEQFF.

V is TRBV5-3 and J is TRBJ1-2; no clear D. TRBV5-3 is treated as an ORF (open reading frame) with a function not yet certain. This CDR3 is 17 amino acids long. V dropped 0 bases and J dropped 4 bases, with 19 bases sitting between them. As DNA, the CDR3 is TGTGCCAGAAGCTTGGAAGAACAGACAAATCTCTTCTATGGCTACACCTTC. Its protein is CARSLEEQTNLFYGYTF.

The chain joins TRBV2 to TRBJ1-1, with TRBD1 as a possible D gene (5 bases). CDR1 and CDR2 from the germline V gene are SNHLY and FYNNEI. V dropped 8 bases and J dropped 2 bases, with 12 bases sitting between them. This CDR3 is 13 amino acids long. The CDR3 is CASSQAPNTEAFF. In DNA, the CDR3 is TGTGCCAGCTCACAGGCTCCCAACACTGAAGCTTTCTTT.

The chain is built from TRBV28 and TRBJ1-4, with 7 nucleotides matching TRBD1. The V gene end was trimmed by 6 bases and the J gene end by 7 bases; junction bases not matched to a gene: 2. The length of the CDR3 is 12 residues. Germline lookup yields CDR1 MDHEN and CDR2 SYDVKM. CDR3 in amino acids: CASRQGTEKLFF. The CDR3 nucleotides are TGTGCCAGCAGACAGGGGACTGAAAAACTGTTTTTT.

The V gene is TRBV11-3, the J gene TRBJ2-2; possibly TRBD1 for D (6 bases). Per germline, CDR1 SGHNT and CDR2 YENEEA. This CDR3 comprises 15 residues. Trimming pared 4 bases from V and 7 bases from J, leaving 16 bases between. The CDR3, as DNA: TGTGCCAGCAGCTCTAGACAGGCGGTTGGCGGGGAGCTGTTTTTT. Translation: CASSSRQAVGGELFF.

This clone was counted a few times. DNA for the CDR3: TGTGCCAGCACCAGCCAGGGGGCGAACACCGGGGAGCTGTTTTTT. This sequence encodes CASTSQGANTGELFF. V usage is TRBV2 and J usage is TRBJ2-2; 7 nucleotides line up with TRBD1. The junction had 5 bases not matched to a gene; V was cut back by 7 bases and J by 0 bases. Looked up from germline, CDR1 is SNHLY and CDR2 is FYNNEI. The CDR3 is made up of 15 amino acids. Based on the CDR3 plus reference TRBV2 and TRBJ2-2, the full variable domain is EPEVTQTPSHQVTQMGQEVILRCVPISNHLYFYWYRQILGQKVEFLVSFYNNEISEKSEIFDDQFSVERPDGSNFTLKIRSTKLEDSAMYFCASTSQGANTGELFFGEGSRLTVL.

This clone was picked up a small number of times. This chain joins TRBV4-3 and TRBJ1-5; TRBD1 aligns across 7 bases. Germline assignment: CDR1 LGHNA and CDR2 YSLEER. The CDR3 runs to 14 residues. Losses at the gene ends were 2 bases for V and 4 bases for J; bases not matched to a gene: 2. The CDR3 reads CASSQKQGNQPQHF. The DNA of the CDR3 is TGCGCCAGCAGCCAAAAACAGGGGAATCAGCCCCAGCATTTT.

This clone showed up many times. The chain links TRBV28 to TRBJ2-7; D possibly corresponds to TRBD2 (6 bases). Trimming stripped 2 bases from V and 5 bases from J, with 16 bases between. The CDR3 sequence is 15 residues long. Germline V gene data show CDR1 as MDHEN and CDR2 as SYDVKM. The CDR3 nucleotides read TGTGCCAGCAGTTTAGGGAGGACGGGGTGGGACGAGCAGTACGTC. This sequence encodes CASSLGRTGWDEQYV.

The J gene is TRBJ1-1, the V gene TRBV27; the match to TRBD1 covers 8 bases. The CDR3 loop spans 13 amino acids. The V gene's germline CDR1 is MNHEY and CDR2 SMNVEV (reference sequence). Trimming cost V 8 bases and J 4 bases; bases outside gene matches: 6. CDR3 coding DNA: TGTGCCAGCCGAGTTCAGGGGGCCACTGAAGCTTTCTTT. Translation: CASRVQGATEAFF.

The chain couples TRBV7-2 to TRBJ2-3; perhaps TRBD2 as D (5 bases). In germline, CDR1 is SGHTA, CDR2 FQGNSA. The CDR3 contains 14 residues. V was trimmed by 5 bases and J by 3 bases, leaving 12 bases between them. The CDR3 coding sequence is TGTGCCAGCAGCGCCCGAAAGCGGACAGATACGCAGTATTTT. Protein sequence: CASSARKRTDTQYF.

The chain uses TRBV5-6 and TRBJ2-7; 12 nucleotides align to TRBD2. The germline CDR1 and CDR2 sequences are SGHDT and YYEEEE. V lost 1 base to trimming and J lost 5 bases; unmatched junction nucleotides: 7. CDR3 length: 16 amino acids. The CDR3 here is CASSLMTSGRVHEQYV. CDR3 in DNA: TGTGCCAGCAGCTTGATGACTAGCGGGAGAGTCCACGAGCAGTACGTC.